The subject of this entry is one TCR beta chain. Its antigen is undetermined. Both TRBC1 and TRBC2 were covered by a beta constant-region primer of two equimolar oligonucleotides. Nested alpha and beta constant-region primers with the SP2 primer drove four PCR rounds on ligated cDNA. In TCRdb, the UMI-ligation and nested PCR reads were re-called with MiXCR into one record per CDR3 protein. The data contain about 120,000 distinct CDR3 sequences, 35% to 45% of them singletons. The sample is drawn from a study of naive and memory T cell subsets. Regarding the study as a whole: In naive cells, over 85% of TCR sequences were seen only once. Gini index rose across naive, CM, EM and EMRA in CD4 and CD8.

The germline V and J ends were trimmed by 3 bases and 3 bases, with 12 bases remaining between them. The length of the CDR3 is 15 residues. Germline V CDR1 and CDR2: SGHTA, FQGNSA. CMV status came from CD4+ T cell IFNgamma after overnight CMV lysate stimulation of fresh PBMCs. Sequential positive selection took CD4 T cells first, then CD8 T cells. The sample comprised central memory CD4+ T cells from blood. This sequence joins TRBV7-2 and TRBJ2-1, with no clear D. This TCR was recovered from a human donor in good health. The CDR3 DNA reads TGTGCCAGCAGCTTGAGTTCGGTTGGCTACAATGAGCAGTTCTTC. Amino acid sequence: CASSLSSVGYNEQFF.